This paragraph covers one T cell receptor beta chain sequence. Which antigen it targets is not known. No much larger clone exists at a distance of one base, and base qualities are not known. The sample originates from a study of CD8 T cells in ankylosing spondylitis (dated 2017 in TCRdb). Looking at the study overall: The study set out to find disease-linked TCR variants by profiling T cell receptor beta repertoires in ankylosing spondylitis patients and healthy donors. The full study cohort was made up of about 25 ankylosing spondylitis patients and 108 healthy donors. Samples of peripheral blood were taken, and for ankylosing spondylitis patients, synovial fluid was collected as well.

Based on the germline V gene, the CDR1 and CDR2 sequences are ENHRY and SYGVKD. The CDR3, from cysteine to phenylalanine, totals 13 residues. Only the CDR3 portion is preserved as DNA: 39 bases, with reading frame beginning at the first base. V trim: 9 bases; J trim: 2 bases; unmatched bases: 3. These reads were obtained on an Illumina HiSeq 2500. Quantitative 5'-RACE with molecular barcodes was the method used to prepare the TCR beta libraries. The study's own analysis went as follows. To identify disease-linked TCR variants, a new computational method was used, one built on a probabilistic model of VDJ rearrangement. TCRdb handled the public reads itself, with Q25 trimming in fastp and clone calling in MiXCR, and kept productive beta chains. Duplicate CDR3 protein sequences are folded into a single record with the most common DNA and genes. TCRdb, not the authors, supplied the V and J calls. The sample records 75,000 to 95,000 distinct CDR3 sequences, approximately 8.9% of which are singletons. Of the sample, about 31% falls within the top ten clones.

Summary of the overall study and its limitations: Blood from ankylosing spondylitis patients appeared to be characterized by a TCR beta motif composed of about eight highly homologous amino acid variants. The disease-linked clones showed a CD8+ phenotype and occurred at relatively low frequencies in peripheral blood. According to the report, matched synovial fluid samples from ankylosing spondylitis patients were significantly enriched for the disease-linked clones. Some motif variants were previously reported in synovial fluid and blood of reactive arthritis patients, suggesting common disease-initiation mechanisms.

The chain uses TRBV10-3 and TRBJ2-3, and TRBD2 matches 9 of the central bases. This receptor was identified in a male donor with ankylosing spondylitis. Sequencing was done on a sample of blood, either unsorted or a sorted T cell fraction (not recorded which). The CDR3 in this case is CAMKREDTDTQYF. At the DNA level, the sequence is TGTGCCATGAAGCGGGAGGACACAGATACGCAGTATTTT.